The 2 T cell receptor beta chains listed next were all sequenced from one sample in a study of blood T cell repertoires in COVID-19. Here immunoSEQ multiplex PCR was the method, and the copy in TCRdb shows in-frame clones only, minus some. Among around 200,000 clones listed, 80% to 90% were seen once. The sample taken for sequencing was peripheral blood. The receptors originated from a man aged 25 to 45 with active or convalescent COVID-19.

The chain is built from TRBV24-1 and TRBJ1-4; 8 bases are a match to TRBD1. The germline V gene has CDR1 KGHDR and CDR2 SFDVKD. V lost 4 bases to trimming and J lost 8 bases; unmatched junction nucleotides: 11. This CDR3 contains 16 residues. The CDR3 loop reads CATSDPTGAGEEKLFF. The CDR3 DNA sequence: TGTGCCACCAGTGACCCGACAGGGGCGGGAGAGGAAAAACTGTTTTTT.

To note about this clone: The same CDR3 also results from other DNA sequences found in this sample. The chain joins TRBV27 to TRBJ2-1, with D possibly matching TRBD2 (5 bases). This CDR3 has 14 residues. CDR1 is MNHEY and CDR2 is SMNVEV in the germline V gene (reference sequence). Trimming removed 5 bases from V and 0 bases from J, with 8 bases in between. CDR3: CASSLGSSYNEQFF. CDR3 in DNA: TGTGCCAGCAGTCTTGGGAGCTCCTACAATGAGCAGTTCTTC.